The 9 T cell receptor beta chains below all came from one sample that was sequenced in a study of CD8 T cells in ankylosing spondylitis. Whole-study results and caveats: Characteristic of ankylosing spondylitis blood, it appeared, was a TCR beta motif comprising about eight highly homologous variants.

Their recognized antigens are unknown. In TCRdb, the 5' RACE reads were re-called with MiXCR into one record per CDR3 protein. The profile shows 500,000 to 650,000 distinct CDR3 sequences, 5.3% of them singletons. Sequencing input: blood, either unsorted or a sorted T cell fraction (not recorded which). The receptors shown here come from a male donor with ankylosing spondylitis.

This clonotype showed up many times. This sequence joins TRBV5-1 and TRBJ1-4; D is uncertain. The CDR3 loop spans 16 amino acids. Trimming left V 0 bases short and J 4 bases short, with 13 bases between. Germline V gives CDR1 SGHRS, CDR2 YFSETQ. The chain's CDR3 is CASSLGLRQNNEKLFF. CDR3 DNA sequence: TGCGCCAGCAGCTTGGGGTTGCGGCAGAATAATGAAAAACTGTTTTTT.

Ten or more counts support this clonotype. The rearrangement links TRBV15 to TRBJ2-3, with 10 bases aligning to TRBD1. This CDR3 has 17 amino acids. The V gene end was trimmed by 0 bases and the J gene end by 5 bases; junction bases not matched to a gene: 8. The germline V gene encodes CDR1 LNHNV and CDR2 YYDKDF (reference sequence). CDR3 protein: CATSRDGWTGGQDTQYF. The DNA for the CDR3 is TGTGCCACCAGCAGAGATGGTTGGACAGGGGGGCAAGATACGCAGTATTTT. Variable domain in full (rest from reference TRBV15 and TRBJ2-3): DAMVIQNPRYQVTQFGKPVTLSCSQTLNHNVMYWYQQKSSQAPKLLFHYYDKDFNNEADTPDNFQSRRPNTSFCFLDIRSPGLGDTAMYLCATSRDGWTGGQDTQYFGPGTRLTVL.

In this sample, this clonotype turned up many times. The chain has TRBV4-1 and TRBJ2-1, with 10 nucleotides matching TRBD2. Germline V lookup: CDR1 MGHRA, CDR2 YSYEKL. The CDR3 consists of 13 residues. V trimming: 6 bases; J trimming: 8 bases; junction bases outside the gene matches: 4. Here the CDR3 reads CASRAGGRDEQFF. CDR3 bases: TGCGCCAGCAGAGCGGGAGGGCGCGATGAGCAGTTCTTC.

The sample holds many counts of this clonotype. This chain connects TRBV29-1 to TRBJ2-2; D possibly corresponds to TRBD2 (6 bases). Germline-derived CDR1 and CDR2 are SQVTM and ANQGSEA. The CDR3 is made up of 13 amino acids. Between the trimmed V and J ends, which lost 7 bases and 3 bases, there was a span of 12 bases. In nucleotides, the CDR3 is TGCAGCGCAGTCATAGCGGACACCGGGGAGCTGTTTTTT. It translates to CSAVIADTGELFF.

This clonotype occurred a few times. At one end the junction does not follow the germline gene, possibly because of a read error. Here the CDR3 DNA reads TGTGCCAGCAGCCTAGCGGGAGTACAGGGAGATACGCAGTATTTT. Translation: CASSLAGVQGDTQYF. The chain uses TRBV7-9 and TRBJ2-3, with 10 bases aligning to TRBD2. The CDR3 sequence is 15 residues long. Germline V gene lookup returns CDR1 SEHNR and CDR2 FQNEAQ (reference sequence).

This clonotype was seen repeatedly, ten times or more. V and J are TRBV12-3 or TRBV12-4 and TRBJ1-1, with 7 bases aligning to TRBD1. This CDR3 is 14 amino acids long. Losses at the gene ends were 6 bases for V and 11 bases for J; bases not matched to a gene: 15. The CDR3 protein is CASSQHAGGSRAFF. CDR3 DNA: TGTGCCAGCAGCCAACACGCAGGGGGAAGTAGGGCTTTCTTT.

This sequence joins TRBV4-2 and TRBJ1-6; D gene uncertain. The ends were cut back, 9 bases at V and 4 bases at J, with 22 bases in the middle. From germline, CDR1 is LGHNA and CDR2 YNFKEQ. This CDR3 has 17 amino acids. CDR3 amino acids: CARGPGRLDDYNSPLHF. The CDR3 region has the DNA TGTGCCAGGGGCCCTGGTCGCCTGGATGATTATAATTCACCCCTCCACTTT.

The chain has TRBV18 and TRBJ2-7; TRBD2 matches at 8 bases. With V trimmed by 6 bases and J by 6 bases, 13 bases remained unmatched. Germline-derived CDR1 and CDR2 are KGHSH and LQKENI. CDR3 length equals 15 residues. In DNA form, the CDR3 reads TGTGCCAGCTCGAATAAAGTGGCGGGGGGCGCCGAGCAGTACTTC. It codes for CASSNKVAGGAEQYF.

Only one count was recorded for this clonotype. The V and J genes are TRBV2 and TRBJ2-3; the D gene is possibly TRBD1 (5 bases). The V and J ends lost 3 bases and 6 bases respectively, with 10 bases between them. The CDR3 extends over 13 amino acids. Germline loops: CDR1 SNHLY, CDR2 FYNNEI. The CDR3 DNA follows: TGTGCCAGCAGTGACAGATACAGGGATACGCAGTATTTT. Amino acid sequence: CASSDRYRDTQYF.